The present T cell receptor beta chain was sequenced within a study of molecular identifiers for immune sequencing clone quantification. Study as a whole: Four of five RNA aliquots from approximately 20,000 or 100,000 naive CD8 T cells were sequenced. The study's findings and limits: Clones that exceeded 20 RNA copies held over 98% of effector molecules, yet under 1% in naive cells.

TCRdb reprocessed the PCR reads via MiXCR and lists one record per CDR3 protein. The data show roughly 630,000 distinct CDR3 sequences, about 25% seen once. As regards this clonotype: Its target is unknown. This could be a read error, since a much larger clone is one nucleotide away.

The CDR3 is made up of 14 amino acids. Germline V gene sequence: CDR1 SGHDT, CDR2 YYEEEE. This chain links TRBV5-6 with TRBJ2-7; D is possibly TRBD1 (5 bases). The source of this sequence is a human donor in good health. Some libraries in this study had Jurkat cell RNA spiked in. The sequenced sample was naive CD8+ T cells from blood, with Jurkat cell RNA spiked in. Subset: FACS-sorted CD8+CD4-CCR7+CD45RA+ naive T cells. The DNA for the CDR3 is TGTGCCAGCAGCTTGGCCAACAGGTGGTACGGGCAGTACTTC. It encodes CASSLANRWYGQYF.